The 8 T cell receptor beta chains below come from one sample, sequenced in a study of T cell responses to AZD1222 COVID-19 vaccine. Assay used: immunoSEQ multiplex PCR; TCRdb lists only in-frame clones, some missing. Of fewer than 150,000 clones in the sample, around 88% were seen once. Sequenced material: peripheral blood, taken 28 days after the second AZD1222 dose. The origin of the receptors is an adult who received the AZD1222 COVID-19 vaccine.

The chain links TRBV27 to TRBJ2-1; 8 nucleotides line up with TRBD2. There are 15 residues in the CDR3. Germline V CDR1 and CDR2: MNHEY, SMNVEV (reference sequence). Unmatched junction bases numbered 1, after V lost 2 bases and J lost 1 base. The CDR3 protein is CASSLIAGSYNEQFF. The CDR3 DNA follows: TGTGCCAGCAGTTTAATAGCGGGGTCCTACAATGAGCAGTTCTTC.

The chain joins TRBV28 to TRBJ2-3, with unresolved D. With 4 bases removed from V and 1 base from J, the gap between germline ends came to 12 bases. The germline gives CDR1 MDHEN, CDR2 SYDVKM. This CDR3 contains 15 residues. This CDR3 reads CASSYSGSGTDTQYF. As DNA, the CDR3 is TGTGCCAGCAGTTACTCGGGCAGCGGCACAGATACGCAGTATTTT. The full variable domain, rest sourced from reference TRBV28 and TRBJ2-3, is DVKVTQSSRYLVKRTGEKVFLECVQDMDHENMFWYRQDPGLGLRLIYFSYDVKMKEKGDIPEGYSVSREKKERFSLILESASTNQTSMYLCASSYSGSGTDTQYFGPGTRLTVL.

V is TRBV27 and J is TRBJ2-7, with 7 positions matching TRBD1. This CDR3 region has 14 residues. Trimming cost V 3 bases and J 3 bases; bases outside gene matches: 5. CDR1 and CDR2 from the germline V gene are MNHEY and SMNVEV (reference sequence). The CDR3 spells CASSLRRTGYEQYF. The DNA of the CDR3 is TGTGCCAGCAGTTTGCGCAGGACAGGCTACGAGCAGTACTTC.

The CDR3 is CASSVPTGDNSPLHF. CDR3 sequence (DNA): TGTGCCAGCAGCGTACCGACAGGGGACAATTCACCCCTCCACTTT. The V call is TRBV9, the J call TRBJ1-6; 8 bases agree with TRBD1. Germline values: CDR1 SGDLS, CDR2 YYNGEE. This CDR3 has 15 amino acids. Unmatched junction bases numbered 4, after V lost 1 base and J lost 7 bases. Looking up the rest from reference TRBV9 and TRBJ1-6 gives the full variable domain: DSGVTQTPKHLITATGQRVTLRCSPRSGDLSVYWYQQSLDQGLQFLIQYYNGEERAKGNILERFSAQQFPDLHSELNLSSLELGDSALYFCASSVPTGDNSPLHFGNGTRLTVT.

The chain carries TRBV11-3 and TRBJ2-7; 8 nucleotides align to TRBD2. The V and J ends lost 6 bases and 2 bases, in that order; junction bases with no gene match: 6. Per the germline V gene, CDR1 is SGHNT and CDR2 is YENEEA. There are 14 residues in the CDR3. Written as DNA, the CDR3 is TGTGCCAGCAGTCAAACTAGCGGCCCCTACGAGCAGTACTTC. It codes for CASSQTSGPYEQYF.

The rearrangement uses TRBV10-1 and TRBJ1-1; D is ambiguous. Trimming shortened V by 1 base and J by 2 bases, and 11 bases separated the two germline ends. The CDR3 contains 15 residues. Germline V gene sequence: CDR1 WNHNN, CDR2 SYGVQD (reference sequence). CDR3 nucleotide sequence: TGCGCCAGCAGTGAGTTCAGGATACCAAACACTGAAGCTTTCTTT. It encodes CASSEFRIPNTEAFF.

The chain links TRBV18 to TRBJ2-2; D is ambiguous. Germline V gene sequence: CDR1 KGHSH, CDR2 LQKENI. Between the trimmed V and J ends, which lost 2 bases and 6 bases, there was a span of 10 bases. The CDR3 covers 14 residues. CDR3 nucleotide sequence: TGTGCCAGCTCACCATATGCCAGCCCCGGGGAGCTGTTTTTT. Translated: CASSPYASPGELFF.

V usage is TRBV7-2 and J usage is TRBJ2-2; D gene uncertain. V was pared by 2 bases and J by 3 bases, with 10 bases between. The CDR3 has 15 residues. In germline, CDR1 is SGHTA, CDR2 FQGNSA. CDR3 DNA sequence: TGTGCCAGCAGCTTATCCACGTTGGACACCGGGGAGCTGTTTTTT. It is translated as CASSLSTLDTGELFF.